The 12 T cell receptor beta chains presented below share a single source sample, sequenced in a study of STAT5B mutations in CD4+ large granular lymphocyte leukemia. Measured with immunoSEQ multiplex PCR; TCRdb has only the in-frame clones, and not every one. Of 32,000 or so clones in the sample, under 85% were seen once. Material: CD4+ T cells from blood buffy coats. All receptors come from a human donor in good health.

In DNA form, the CDR3 reads TGTGCCAGCAGTTACTCACTAGCGGTAGGAAACGAGCAGTACTTC. Encoded protein: CASSYSLAVGNEQYF. The chain combines TRBV6-5 with TRBJ2-7, with 8 bases identical to TRBD2. This CDR3 region has 15 residues. CDR1 and CDR2 (germline): MNHEY, SVGAGI. The V gene end was trimmed by 0 bases and the J gene end by 5 bases; junction bases not matched to a gene: 6.

The chain links TRBV7-2 to TRBJ1-3; 8 bases are a match to TRBD1. CDR3 size: 16 residues. Germline V gene data show CDR1 as SGHTA and CDR2 as FQGNSA. After removal of 2 bases from V and 5 bases from J, the junction contained 8 bases not matched to a gene. DNA for the CDR3: TGTGCCAGCAGCTTACAGGGGGCGATAAGTAGAAACACCATATATTTT. Translated, it gives CASSLQGAISRNTIYF.

The sample holds a few counts of this clone. The chain is built from TRBV10-2 and TRBJ1-1; 7 positions match TRBD1. V lost 3 bases to trimming and J lost 5 bases; unmatched junction nucleotides: 9. The CDR3 has 15 amino acids. The germline gives CDR1 WSHSY, CDR2 SAAADI. This chain's CDR3 is CASSEGQGVRTEAFF. The CDR3 bases are TGCGCCAGCAGTGAAGGTCAGGGGGTGAGAACTGAAGCTTTCTTT.

The chain carries TRBV27 and TRBJ1-1; 8 nucleotides align to TRBD1. Trimming at V came to 3 bases and at J to 1 base, leaving 4 bases not matched to a gene. The CDR3 runs to 15 residues. The germline gives CDR1 MNHEY, CDR2 SMNVEV (reference sequence). CDR3 sequence: CASSFTGTGNTEAFF. In nucleotides, the CDR3 is TGTGCCAGCAGTTTCACCGGGACAGGGAACACTGAAGCTTTCTTT.

This clone occurred a few times. This chain uses TRBV6-6 with TRBJ1-5, with D unclear. This CDR3 is 14 amino acids long. Germline-derived CDR1 and CDR2 are MNHNY and SVGAGI (reference sequence). Trimming left V 4 bases short and J 4 bases short, with 11 bases between. The CDR3 sequence: CASSLRRGNQPQHF. The CDR3 DNA is TGTGCCAGCAGTTTAAGGAGAGGGAATCAGCCCCAGCATTTT.

Concerning this clone: The junction shows a germline mismatch at one end, possibly a read error. This chain uses TRBV7-7 with TRBJ2-2, with TRBD1 as a possible D gene (6 bases). The germline CDR1 and CDR2 sequences are SSHAT and FNYEAQ (reference sequence). The CDR3 consists of 15 residues. The CDR3 sequence: CASSLRTENTGELFF. CDR3 bases: TGTGCTAGCAGCTTACGGACAGAGAACACCGGGGAGCTGTTTTTT.

This clone was detected once. V gene TRBV29-1 combines with J gene TRBJ1-1; 8 bases are a match to TRBD1. CDR3 length: 12 residues. CDR1 SQVTM and CDR2 ANQGSEA come from the germline V gene. The CDR3, as DNA: TGCAGTACGACAGGGGCGGCCACTGAAGCTTTCTTT. Protein product: CSTTGAATEAFF. The whole variable domain, remainder taken from reference TRBV29-1 and TRBJ1-1, is SAVISQKPSRDICQRGTSLTIQCQVDSQVTMMFWYRQQPGQSLTLIATANQGSEATYESGFVIDKFPISRPNLTFSTLTVSNMSPEDSSIYLCSTTGAATEAFFGQGTRLTVV.

V gene TRBV5-4 combines with J gene TRBJ1-6; the match to TRBD1 covers 9 bases. The CDR3 is 17 amino acids. The V gene end was trimmed by 0 bases and the J gene end by 6 bases; junction bases not matched to a gene: 7. Germline CDR1 SGHNT, CDR2 YYREEE (reference sequence). The CDR3 loop reads CASSLEGQGEINSPLHF. CDR3 DNA: TGTGCCAGCAGCTTGGAGGGACAGGGAGAAATTAATTCACCCCTCCACTTT.

The chain carries TRBV14 and TRBJ2-1; TRBD2 aligns across 7 bases. Looked up from germline, CDR1 is SGHDN and CDR2 is FVKESK. There are 16 residues in the CDR3. With V trimmed by 1 base and J by 7 bases, 10 bases remained unmatched. The CDR3 protein is CASSQVGARGVNEQFF. CDR3 DNA: TGTGCCAGCAGCCAAGTCGGGGCCCGGGGGGTGAATGAGCAGTTCTTC. Full variable domain (outside the CDR3, taken from reference TRBV14 and TRBJ2-1): EAGVTQFPSHSVIEKGQTVTLRCDPISGHDNLYWYRRVMGKEIKFLLHFVKESKQDESGMPNNRFLAERTGGTYSTLKVQPAELEDSGVYFCASSQVGARGVNEQFFGPGTRLTVL.

The CDR3 is CASSLVRDQETQYF. The CDR3 nucleotides read TGTGCCAGCAGCCTGGTTCGCGACCAAGAGACCCAGTACTTC. The chain joins TRBV14 to TRBJ2-5; D uncertain. Germline-derived CDR1 and CDR2 are SGHDN and FVKESK. Trimming left V 4 bases short and J 0 bases short, with 9 bases between. The CDR3 is 14 amino acids. Full variable domain (outside the CDR3, taken from reference TRBV14 and TRBJ2-5): EAGVTQFPSHSVIEKGQTVTLRCDPISGHDNLYWYRRVMGKEIKFLLHFVKESKQDESGMPNNRFLAERTGGTYSTLKVQPAELEDSGVYFCASSLVRDQETQYFGPGTRLLVL.

The chain carries TRBV5-6 and TRBJ1-1; tentative D call: TRBD1 (5 bases). The length of the CDR3 is 15 residues. The germline V gene encodes CDR1 SGHDT and CDR2 YYEEEE. V was trimmed by 0 bases and J by 4 bases, leaving 13 bases between them. The CDR3 spells CASSLGRQYPTEAFF. The CDR3 nucleotides read TGTGCCAGCAGCTTGGGCAGACAGTATCCCACTGAAGCTTTCTTT.

This clone was seen once. The V gene is TRBV2, the J gene TRBJ2-5; D unclear. Germline V gene data show CDR1 as SNHLY and CDR2 as FYNNEI. The CDR3 is 12 residues long. V lost 5 bases to trimming and J lost 7 bases, with 11 bases between them. This CDR3 reads CASSIGVGTQYF. The CDR3 nucleotides are TGTGCCAGCAGTATAGGAGTAGGGACCCAGTACTTC. The variable domain in full, with the rest retrieved from reference TRBV2 and TRBJ2-5, is EPEVTQTPSHQVTQMGQEVILRCVPISNHLYFYWYRQILGQKVEFLVSFYNNEISEKSEIFDDQFSVERPDGSNFTLKIRSTKLEDSAMYFCASSIGVGTQYFGPGTRLLVL.